This T cell receptor beta chain appears in the sequencing data of a study of blood T cell repertoires in COVID-19. Background on the study: Samples representing acute and convalescent COVID-19 were sourced from the United States, Italy and Spain. PBMCs, B-cell-depleted T cells, or T cells provided the cDNA or gDNA that made up the material.

Authors' data handling: The authors estimated nucleated cell counts from reference gene primer amplification. Using immunoSEQ multiplex PCR, the repertoire was profiled, and TCRdb retains in-frame clones only, with some absent. Clonal size and the V and J genes are those of that table, whereas D and trimming came from the DNA. This sample carries about 260,000 clones, over 70% of them seen once, and the ten largest clones take roughly 8.6%. Losses at the gene ends were 5 bases for V and 4 bases for J; bases not matched to a gene: 7. Germline V gene data show CDR1 as SGHNT and CDR2 as YENEEA. This CDR3 has 16 residues.

The genes are TRBV11-3 and TRBJ2-1; 11 bases are shared with TRBD2. The receptor was derived from a human donor in a cohort sampled during active COVID-19. Material: peripheral blood. The CDR3 bases are TGTGCCAGCAGCCCTAAGACTAGCGGGACGTACAATGAGCAGTTCTTC. This sequence encodes CASSPKTSGTYNEQFF.